Given below is one T cell receptor (beta chain) in context. The antigen is not known. These data come from a study of cytomegalovirus exposure and HLA in healthy donors. Study-level points and caveats: Using a false discovery rate of 0.05, a later analysis showed that 15,000 to 20,000 TCR beta sequences were associated with HLA alleles. Presence/absence analyses assumed roughly uniform sequencing depth across donors, which may not hold. The productive fraction for most TCR beta V segments was about 90% or about 30% in an earlier analysis. A cluster of highly shared sequence variants was likely a sequencing artifact.

PCR was performed using 60 Vbeta and 13 Jbeta primers. This table comes from immunoSEQ multiplex PCR, and its TCRdb copy is limited to in-frame clones, with some not included. This sample has some 130,000 clones; 66% occur once, and the top ten carry approximately 1.7%. Source material: PBMCs. This receptor was taken from a human donor in good health.

The CDR3 spells CASSQREGIGNQPQHF. CDR3 in DNA: TGCGCCAGCAGCCAGAGGGAGGGGATTGGTAATCAGCCCCAGCATTTT. The rearrangement uses TRBV4-1 and TRBJ1-5, with TRBD1 as a possible D gene (5 bases). The germline gives CDR1 MGHRA, CDR2 YSYEKL. Trimming stripped 3 bases from V and 4 bases from J, with 16 bases between. The CDR3 has 16 residues.